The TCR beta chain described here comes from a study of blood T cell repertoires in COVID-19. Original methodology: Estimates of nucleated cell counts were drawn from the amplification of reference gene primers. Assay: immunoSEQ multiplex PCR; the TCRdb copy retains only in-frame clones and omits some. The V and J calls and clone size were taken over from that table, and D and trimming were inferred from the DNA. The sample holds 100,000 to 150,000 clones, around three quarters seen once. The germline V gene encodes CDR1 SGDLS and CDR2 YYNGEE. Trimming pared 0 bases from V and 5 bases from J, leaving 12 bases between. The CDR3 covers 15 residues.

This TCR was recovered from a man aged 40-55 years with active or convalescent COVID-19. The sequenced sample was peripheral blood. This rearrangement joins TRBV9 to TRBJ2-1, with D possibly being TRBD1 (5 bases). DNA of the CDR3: TGTGCCAGCAGCGTAGCTAGACAGTCCCACAATGAGCAGTTCTTC. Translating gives CASSVARQSHNEQFF.